The TCR beta chain described here comes from a study of blood T cell repertoires in COVID-19. Seattle-derived patients entered the study during active infection and were followed longitudinally. In the authors' methods: Amplification of reference gene primers provided the estimated nucleated cell counts. Clones were sequenced by immunoSEQ multiplex PCR, and TCRdb holds only the in-frame ones, with some missing. That table supplies the V and J calls and clone size; D and trimming were determined from the DNA. This repertoire shows hundreds of thousands of clones, approximately 88% found once; its top ten account for around 12%. The clonotype originates from a woman between 50 and 59 years old with COVID-19, enrolled during active disease. The specimen sequenced was peripheral blood.

The CDR3 DNA sequence: TGTGCCAGCACCCACCGGAAGGGGGCTCTTGCACCCCTCCACTTT. This encodes CASTHRKGALAPLHF. The gene calls are TRBV11-2 and TRBJ1-6; 7 positions match TRBD1. This CDR3 is built from 15 residues. Germline V gene data show CDR1 as SGHAT and CDR2 as FQNNGV. The V segment lost 7 bases and the J segment 11 bases; nucleotides outside the gene matches: 14.